This paragraph reports one TCR beta chain. The PCR contained 60 Vbeta and 13 Jbeta primers. Some clones are missing from TCRdb's copy, which holds only in-frame ones; the method was immunoSEQ multiplex PCR. Of 150,000 to 200,000 clones listed, 79% are singletons. The data are from a study of cytomegalovirus exposure and HLA in healthy donors. The sequence came from a woman aged 45 to 65 in good health and CMV-seronegative. Specimen: PBMCs.

The CDR3 is CTGGGGGTQYF. Written as DNA, the CDR3 is TGCACCGGGGGAGGCGGGGGGACCCAGTACTTC. The chain recombines TRBV29-1 with TRBJ2-5; 7 bases are shared with TRBD2. In germline, CDR1 is SQVTM, CDR2 ANQGSEA. The CDR3 extends over 11 amino acids.